The 28 T cell receptor beta chains reported below all come from one sample, sequenced in a study of neurological immune-mediated disorders. TCRdb passed the 5' RACE reads through MiXCR, listing each CDR3 protein once. The table records roughly 76,000 distinct CDR3 sequences, less than 15% of them present only once. The specimen was PBMCs. The origin of the receptors is a woman between 50 and 59 years old in good health.

In its sample, this clonotype was seen many times. CDR3 DNA sequence: TGTGCCAGCAGTTACCTCCAGATCAGCGCAGATACGCAGTATTTT. This gives the protein CASSYLQISADTQYF. The chain couples TRBV6-2 or TRBV6-3 to TRBJ2-3, with D unclear. The CDR3 totals 15 residues. CDR1 is MNHEY and CDR2 is SVGEGT in the germline V gene. V lost 2 bases to trimming and J lost 4 bases, with 13 bases between them.

Many counts were recorded for this clonotype. CDR3 in amino acids: CSARKDLAEQFF. CDR3 coding DNA: TGCAGTGCTAGAAAGGACCTGGCGGAGCAGTTCTTC. This chain joins TRBV20-1 and TRBJ2-1; D gene unclear. Trimming stripped 2 bases from V and 10 bases from J, with 12 bases between. The CDR3 has 12 residues. Looked up from germline, CDR1 is DFQATT and CDR2 is SNEGSKA (reference sequence).

This clonotype showed up many times. The gene calls are TRBV5-1 and TRBJ1-4; D not resolved. CDR3 size: 15 residues. The germline gives CDR1 SGHRS, CDR2 YFSETQ. Trimming cost V 2 bases and J 4 bases, with 12 bases left between them. The CDR3 region is CASSFEGLYNEKLFF. CDR3 nucleotides: TGCGCCAGCAGCTTTGAAGGGCTCTATAATGAAAAACTGTTTTTT. The variable domain in full, with the rest retrieved from reference TRBV5-1 and TRBJ1-4, is KAGVTQTPRYLIKTRGQQVTLSCSPISGHRSVSWYQQTPGQGLQFLFEYFSETQRNKGNFPGRFSGRQFSNSRSEMNVSTLELGDSALYLCASSFEGLYNEKLFFGSGTQLSVL.

This clonotype occurred a few times. V usage is TRBV12-3 or TRBV12-4 and J usage is TRBJ1-1; the match to TRBD1 covers 8 bases. The CDR3 length is 15 residues. J was trimmed by 4 bases and V by 7 bases; bases with no gene match: 11. This CDR3 is CASTKQGEIGTEAFF. The CDR3 coding sequence is TGTGCCAGCACCAAACAGGGGGAAATTGGCACTGAAGCTTTCTTT.

This clonotype was seen ten or more times. This sequence joins TRBV20-1 and TRBJ1-5; TRBD1 matches at 7 bases. There are 16 residues in the CDR3. V lost 6 bases and J lost 2; bases outside the gene matches: 13. The germline V gene has CDR1 DFQATT and CDR2 SNEGSKA (reference sequence). CDR3 nucleotide sequence: TGCAGTGCAAGAAGGGGGCGCGGGGTGGGCAATCAGCCCCAGCATTTT. Translating gives CSARRGRGVGNQPQHF.

At least ten counts were recorded for this clonotype. The rearrangement links TRBV5-1 to TRBJ2-1; D unclear. The V gene lost 1 base and the J gene lost 0 bases, with 20 bases spanning the gap. The germline V gene has CDR1 SGHRS and CDR2 YFSETQ. The CDR3 covers 19 residues. CDR3 DNA sequence: TGCGCCAGCAGCTTGCCGCCCCCAGGTAGCAGGAGCTCCTACAATGAGCAGTTCTTC. It codes for CASSLPPPGSRSSYNEQFF.

In its sample, this clonotype was seen many times. This chain links TRBV24-1 with TRBJ2-5; D call uncertain. The germline V and J ends were trimmed by 5 bases and 0 bases, with 3 bases remaining between them. This CDR3 is built from 12 residues. Germline V CDR1 and CDR2: KGHDR, SFDVKD. The CDR3 region has the DNA TGTGCCACCAGTGCTAACCAAGAGACCCAGTACTTC. It yields the protein CATSANQETQYF.

This clonotype was found many times. The chain combines TRBV5-5 with TRBJ1-2; 9 nucleotides line up with TRBD1. V lost 4 bases, J lost 11 bases, and 6 bases stayed unmatched. Germline V gene lookup returns CDR1 SGHKS and CDR2 YYEKEE (reference sequence). This CDR3 has 12 amino acids. CDR3 residues: CASSVDRGGYTF. The CDR3 bases are TGTGCCAGCAGCGTGGACAGGGGAGGTTACACCTTC.

This clonotype was found many times. The chain uses TRBV3-1 and TRBJ1-2; D unclear. V was pared by 3 bases and J by 3 bases, with 8 bases between. CDR3 size: 13 residues. Germline V gives CDR1 LGHDT, CDR2 YNNKEL (reference sequence). The CDR3 DNA sequence: TGTGCCAGCAGCCAGGCCTCGGACTATGGCTACACCTTC. It translates to CASSQASDYGYTF.

This clonotype was seen ten or more times. The chain uses TRBV5-1 and TRBJ1-2; D ambiguous. This CDR3 contains 15 residues. With 1 base removed from V and 4 bases from J, the gap between germline ends came to 14 bases. Germline V lookup: CDR1 SGHRS, CDR2 YFSETQ. The CDR3: CASSLNPQITYGYTF. As DNA, the CDR3 is TGCGCCAGCAGCTTGAACCCTCAGATCACCTATGGCTACACCTTC.

This clonotype appeared many times. The chain recombines TRBV5-1 with TRBJ2-2; TRBD1 is a possible D gene (6 bases). V was shortened by 0 bases and J by 1 base, with 7 bases between the two germline ends. There are 15 residues in the CDR3. The germline gives CDR1 SGHRS, CDR2 YFSETQ. The CDR3, as DNA: TGCGCCAGCAGCTTGGCACAGGGGAACACCGGGGAGCTGTTTTTT. Translating gives CASSLAQGNTGELFF.

This clonotype occurred many times. V usage is TRBV20-1 and J usage is TRBJ1-1; a weak D match, TRBD1 (5 bases). This CDR3 contains 13 residues. Germline V gene lookup returns CDR1 DFQATT and CDR2 SNEGSKA (reference sequence). V dropped 2 bases and J dropped 1 base, with 8 bases sitting between them. CDR3 sequence: CSARPDTNTEAFF. In DNA, the CDR3 is TGCAGTGCTAGACCGGACACGAACACTGAAGCTTTCTTT.

This clonotype was counted at least ten times. V gene TRBV7-9 combines with J gene TRBJ1-1; the D is unclear. This CDR3 comprises 13 residues. V dropped 3 bases and J dropped 7 bases, with 12 bases sitting between them. Germline CDR1 SEHNR, CDR2 FQNEAQ (reference sequence). In DNA form, the CDR3 reads TGTGCCAGCAGCTTGGTAGGGAGTGGTGAAGCTTTCTTT. Translation: CASSLVGSGEAFF. Full variable domain (remainder filled in from reference TRBV7-9 and TRBJ1-1): DTGVSQNPRHKITKRGQNVTFRCDPISEHNRLYWYRQTLGQGPEFLTYFQNEAQLEKSRLLSDRFSAERPKGSFSTLEIQRTEQGDSAMYLCASSLVGSGEAFFGQGTRLTVV.

The chain uses TRBV18 and TRBJ2-5, with 11 bases lining up with TRBD2. The CDR3 runs 15 residues. With 3 bases clipped from V and 6 bases from J, the junction kept 6 bases outside the gene matches. Germline V gene sequence: CDR1 KGHSH, CDR2 LQKENI. Written as DNA, the CDR3 is TGTGCCAGCTCACCGAGACTAGCGGGAACCCAGACCCAGTACTTC. Its translation: CASSPRLAGTQTQYF.

The table lists this clonotype with many counts. This chain joins TRBV15 and TRBJ2-1, with TRBD1 identical over 9 bases. V dropped 0 bases and J dropped 6; count of bases not matched to a gene: 6. CDR3 size: 16 residues. The V gene's germline CDR1 is LNHNV and CDR2 YYDKDF (reference sequence). The CDR3 DNA sequence: TGTGCCACCAGCAGAGATAACAGGGGGCCCATCAATGAGCAGTTCTTC. Translated: CATSRDNRGPINEQFF.

The genes are TRBV28 and TRBJ2-1; 11 bases align to TRBD1. The CDR3 length is 13 residues. Unmatched junction bases numbered 4, after V lost 8 bases and J lost 7 bases. The germline V gene encodes CDR1 MDHEN and CDR2 SYDVKM. The CDR3 nucleotides are TGTGCCAGCGGGACAGGGGGGAATAATGAGCAGTTCTTC. Amino acid sequence: CASGTGGNNEQFF.

By share of the sample, this clonotype is medium-sized. The chain links TRBV7-2 to TRBJ2-1, with TRBD1 as a possible D gene (6 bases). Deletions cut 2 bases from V and 6 bases from J, with 8 bases between. The germline V gene encodes CDR1 SGHTA and CDR2 FQGNSA. This CDR3 contains 13 residues. CDR3 sequence: CASSLSRGNEQFF. CDR3 in DNA: TGTGCCAGCAGCTTATCCAGGGGCAATGAGCAGTTCTTC.

In its sample, this clonotype was seen many times. The rearrangement joins TRBV5-1 to TRBJ2-2, with D perhaps being TRBD1 or TRBD2 (5 bases each). This CDR3 comprises 16 residues. Looked up from germline, CDR1 is SGHRS and CDR2 is YFSETQ. V was shortened by 3 bases and J by 0 bases, with 12 bases between the two germline ends. CDR3 region: CASSWGRTANTGELFF. CDR3 in DNA: TGCGCCAGCAGCTGGGGACGGACCGCGAACACCGGGGAGCTGTTTTTT. Filled out from reference TRBV5-1 and TRBJ2-2, the complete variable domain reads KAGVTQTPRYLIKTRGQQVTLSCSPISGHRSVSWYQQTPGQGLQFLFEYFSETQRNKGNFPGRFSGRQFSNSRSEMNVSTLELGDSALYLCASSWGRTANTGELFFGEGSRLTVL.

This clonotype was seen at least ten times. The chain joins TRBV5-1 to TRBJ2-7, with 10 bases identical to TRBD2. V lost 4 bases and J lost 3; bases outside the gene matches: 4. There are 14 residues in the CDR3. The V gene's germline CDR1 is SGHRS and CDR2 YFSETQ. Here the CDR3 reads CASSRGLAFYEQYF. The CDR3 bases are TGCGCCAGCAGCCGGGGACTAGCGTTCTACGAGCAGTACTTC.

This clonotype appeared many times. The chain combines TRBV3-1 with TRBJ2-3, with a weak D call TRBD2 (6 bases). The CDR3 extends over 14 amino acids. Germline CDR1 LGHDT, CDR2 YNNKEL (reference sequence). The V end was cut by 4 bases, the J end by 7 bases, with 15 bases between. CDR3 in DNA: TGTGCCAGCAGCCGAAGCGGAGGGGTGCATACGCAGTATTTT. Protein: CASSRSGGVHTQYF.

This clonotype appeared many times. The rearrangement links TRBV12-3 or TRBV12-4 to TRBJ2-5, with D tentatively TRBD1 (5 bases). Trimming removed 5 bases from V and 2 bases from J, with 15 bases in between. The CDR3 sequence is 15 residues long. CDR3 loop: CASSPPTVTQETQYF. The CDR3 bases are TGTGCCAGCAGTCCACCGACAGTCACACAAGAGACCCAGTACTTC.

This clonotype was found a few times. J is TRBJ1-4 and V is TRBV18, with D uncertain. There are 15 residues in the CDR3. V lost 2 bases and J 4 bases, leaving 11 bases between the germline ends. The germline V gene has CDR1 KGHSH and CDR2 LQKENI. The CDR3 DNA reads TGTGCCAGCTCACCAAGTTCGGGAATTAATGAAAAACTGTTTTTT. The encoded protein is CASSPSSGINEKLFF.

This clonotype was observed many times. This rearrangement joins TRBV14 to TRBJ2-3; no firm D call. V gave up 2 bases and J gave up 1 base, with 13 bases separating them. Germline-derived CDR1 and CDR2 are SGHDN and FVKESK. The CDR3 spans 16 residues. CDR3 protein: CASSQLRWVGTDTQYF. CDR3 DNA sequence: TGTGCCAGCAGCCAACTCCGGTGGGTGGGCACAGATACGCAGTATTTT.

At least ten counts were recorded for this clonotype. The V call is TRBV5-1, the J call TRBJ1-1; the match to TRBD1 covers 8 bases. V lost 4 bases to trimming and J lost 0 bases; unmatched junction nucleotides: 8. The germline gives CDR1 SGHRS, CDR2 YFSETQ. The CDR3 has 16 amino acids. The CDR3 loop is CASSEQAGGLNTEAFF. In DNA form, the CDR3 reads TGCGCCAGCAGCGAACAAGCAGGGGGCTTGAACACTGAAGCTTTCTTT.

This clonotype was found many times. The gene calls are TRBV5-1 and TRBJ2-2, with D maybe TRBD1 (6 bases). CDR1 and CDR2 (germline): SGHRS, YFSETQ. This CDR3 comprises 14 residues. V was clipped by 4 bases and J by 4 bases, with 11 bases between them. This CDR3 reads CASSVTGSTGELFF. CDR3 nucleotide sequence: TGCGCCAGCAGCGTGACAGGCAGCACCGGGGAGCTGTTTTTT.

This clonotype was seen many times. This rearrangement joins TRBV12-3 or TRBV12-4 to TRBJ2-2; possibly TRBD1 or TRBD2 for D (5 bases each). This CDR3 has 15 amino acids. Trimming took 6 bases from V and 3 from J, leaving 14 bases between them. The CDR3 spells CASSGAKTDTGELFF. DNA for the CDR3: TGTGCCAGCAGCGGGGCAAAGACTGACACCGGGGAGCTGTTTTTT.

As regards this clonotype: A clone one base away is much larger, so this may be a read error. The rearrangement links TRBV7-2 to TRBJ2-2; D possibly corresponds to TRBD2 (5 bases). Per the germline V gene, CDR1 is SGHTA and CDR2 is FQGNSA. The CDR3 spans 14 residues. The CDR3 region has the DNA TGTGCCAGCAGCCGTCCGCCGGGCACCGGGAAGCTGTTTTTT. It specifies CASSRPPGTGKLFF.

This clonotype was counted at least ten times. This chain connects TRBV5-1 to TRBJ2-5, with D uncertain. Deletions cut 1 base from V and 0 bases from J, with 13 bases between. This CDR3 is 16 amino acids long. Germline V gives CDR1 SGHRS, CDR2 YFSETQ. This chain's CDR3 is CASSLNREGYQETQYF. CDR3 bases: TGCGCCAGCAGCTTGAATAGAGAAGGTTACCAAGAGACCCAGTACTTC.